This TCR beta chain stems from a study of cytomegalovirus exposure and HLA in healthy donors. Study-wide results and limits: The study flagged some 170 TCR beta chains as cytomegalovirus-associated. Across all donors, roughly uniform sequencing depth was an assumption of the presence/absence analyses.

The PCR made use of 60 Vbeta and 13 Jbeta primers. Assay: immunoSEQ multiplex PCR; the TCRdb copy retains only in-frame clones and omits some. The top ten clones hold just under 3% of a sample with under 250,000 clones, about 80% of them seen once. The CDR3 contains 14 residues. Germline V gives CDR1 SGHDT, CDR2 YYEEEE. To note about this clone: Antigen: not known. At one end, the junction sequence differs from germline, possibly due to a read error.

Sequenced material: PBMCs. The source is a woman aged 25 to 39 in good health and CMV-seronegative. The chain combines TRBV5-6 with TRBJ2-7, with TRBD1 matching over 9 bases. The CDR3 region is CASSADRGSCEQYF. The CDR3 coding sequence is TGTGCCAGCAGCGCGGACAGGGGATCCTGCGAGCAGTACTTC. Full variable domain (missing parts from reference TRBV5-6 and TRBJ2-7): DAGVTQSPTHLIKTRGQQVTLRCSPKSGHDTVSWYQQALGQGPQFIFQYYEEEERQRGNFPDRFSGHQFPNYSSELNVNALLLGDSALYLCASSADRGSCEQYFGPGTRLTVT.